This TCR beta chain is from a study of T cell repertoires in cytomegalovirus infection. About the research overall: Public signatures in TCR beta pointed to CMV infection and matching HLA type. Study-level results: HLA-C-restricted CMV clonotypes gave the most frequent clonotype in two of eight donors. Based on cumulative public TCR beta family frequency, carriers of CMV plus the relevant HLA were identified.

Concerning this clonotype itself: Its target is unknown.

Each CDR3 protein is one row after TCRdb ran MiXCR on the reads. The data show some 920,000 distinct CDR3 sequences, with approximately 30% seen just once and about an eighth held by the top ten. Trimming stripped 4 bases from V and 6 bases from J, with 9 bases between. This CDR3 region has 13 residues. CDR1 and CDR2 from the germline V gene are MNHEY and SMNVEV (reference sequence). The rearrangement joins TRBV27 to TRBJ2-2; no definite D call. This TCR was recovered from a human donor in good health (CMV status not recorded). Some clones in this sample may be carry-over from other donors' samples. The material was cultured CD8+ T cells from PBMCs, obtained from culture after CMV antigen stimulation. CDR3 region: CASSYGEAGELFF. The CDR3 region has the DNA TGTGCCAGCAGTTATGGGGAAGCCGGGGAGCTGTTTTTT.